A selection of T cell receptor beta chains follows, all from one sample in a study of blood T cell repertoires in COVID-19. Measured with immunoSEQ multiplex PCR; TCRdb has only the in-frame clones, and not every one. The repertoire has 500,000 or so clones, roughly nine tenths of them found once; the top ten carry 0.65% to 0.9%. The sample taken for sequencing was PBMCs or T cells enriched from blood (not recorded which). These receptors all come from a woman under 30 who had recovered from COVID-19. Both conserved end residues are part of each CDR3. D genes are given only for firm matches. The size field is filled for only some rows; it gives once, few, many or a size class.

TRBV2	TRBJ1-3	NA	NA	TGTGCCAGCACGAGGGCGACTGGAAACACCATATATTTT	CASTRATGNTIYF
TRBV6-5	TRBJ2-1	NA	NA	TGTGCCAGCAGCGGAGACAGTTCGTCCTACAATGAGCAGTTCTTC	CASSGDSSSYNEQFF
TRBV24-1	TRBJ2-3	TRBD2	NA	TGTGCCACCAGTGATAGCGGGGGGCCTGGAGATACGCAGTATTTT	CATSDSGGPGDTQYF
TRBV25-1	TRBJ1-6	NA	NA	TGTGCCAGCAGTTCAGGGAATGAGTCACCCCTCCACTTT	CASSSGNESPLHF
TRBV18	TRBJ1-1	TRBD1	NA	TGTGCCAGCTCACTCGGGACAGTTGGGATCACTGAAGCTTTCTTT	CASSLGTVGITEAFF
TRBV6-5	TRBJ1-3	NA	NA	TGTGCCAGCAGTCGGCGGACTGACATAAGAAACACCATATATTTT	CASSRRTDIRNTIYF
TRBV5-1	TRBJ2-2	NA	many	TGCGCCAGCAGCGCCAGGGCCCATGGCACCGGGGAGCTGTTTTTT	CASSARAHGTGELFF
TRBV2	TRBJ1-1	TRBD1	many	TGTGCCAGCAGTGGGCAGGGGGGAATCACTGAAGCTTTCTTT	CASSGQGGITEAFF
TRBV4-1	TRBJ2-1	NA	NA	TGCGCCAGCAGCCAAGTCGCCAGCTCCTACAATGAGCAGTTCTTC	CASSQVASSYNEQFF
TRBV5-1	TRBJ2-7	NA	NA	TGCGCCAGCAGCTTCGGTGTGGGGGCCTCCTACGAGCAGTACTTC	CASSFGVGASYEQYF
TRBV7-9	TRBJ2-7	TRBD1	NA	TGTGCCAGCAGCCCGTCAGGGGGTACCTACGAGCAGTACTTC	CASSPSGGTYEQYF
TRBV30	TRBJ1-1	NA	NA	TGTGCCTGGAGTGTAGGCAGGTGGGCTTTCTTT	CAWSVGRWAFF
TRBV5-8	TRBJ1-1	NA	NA	TGTGCCAGCAGCCGGAGGGGCCGCGGCATCACTGAAGCTTTCTTT	CASSRRGRGITEAFF
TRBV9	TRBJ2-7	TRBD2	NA	TGTGCCAGCAGCTTTAGCGGGGACTCCTACGAGCAGTACTTC	CASSFSGDSYEQYF
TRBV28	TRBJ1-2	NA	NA	TGTGCCAGCAGTCTAGGGGGAGATGGCTACACCTTC	CASSLGGDGYTF
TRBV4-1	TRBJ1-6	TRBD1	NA	TGCGCCAGCAGCCAAATCCAGGGGGGCGAGTCACCCCTCCACTTT	CASSQIQGGESPLHF
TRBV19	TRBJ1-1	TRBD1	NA	TGTGCCAGTAGTACCCACAGGGGCACTGAAGCTTTCTTT	CASSTHRGTEAFF
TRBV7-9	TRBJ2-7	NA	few	TGTGCCAGCAGCCGACAGGGACTGGGGGAGCAGTACTTC	CASSRQGLGEQYF
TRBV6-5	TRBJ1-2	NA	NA	TGTGCCAGCATCAGATCAGGGGTGGGGAGAGGCTACACCTTC	CASIRSGVGRGYTF
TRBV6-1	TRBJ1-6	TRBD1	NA	TGTGCCAGCAGTCCACCGGGACAGGCTAATTCACCCCTCCACTTT	CASSPPGQANSPLHF
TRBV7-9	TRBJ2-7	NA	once	TGTGCCAGCAGCTTAGATTGGAGCGAGCAGTACTTC	CASSLDWSEQYF
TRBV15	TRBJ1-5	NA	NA	TGTGCCACCAGCAGAGATTCAGGGTATCAGCCCCAGCATTTT	CATSRDSGYQPQHF
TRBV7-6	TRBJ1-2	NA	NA	TGTGCCAGCAGCTTAGATTATGCAGGGCTAAGCGGCTACACCTTC	CASSLDYAGLSGYTF
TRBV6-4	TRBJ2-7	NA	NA	TGTGCCAGCAGAACAGGGTTTTACGAGCAGTACTTC	CASRTGFYEQYF
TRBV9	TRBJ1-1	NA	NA	TGTGCCAGCAGCGTTGGCCCTTTTATGAACACTGAAGCTTTCTTT	CASSVGPFMNTEAFF
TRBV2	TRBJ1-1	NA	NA	TGTGCCAGCACCTGGGGAGGGATGAACACTGAAGCTTTCTTT	CASTWGGMNTEAFF
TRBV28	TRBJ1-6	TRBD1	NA	TGTGCCAGCAGTAGGGGGGGACAGGGGCTTTCACCCCTCCACTTT	CASSRGGQGLSPLHF
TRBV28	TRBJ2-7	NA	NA	TGTGCCACTTCGCCCCCCGCAGGGATGATGTACGAGCAGTACTTT	CATSPPAGMMYEQYF
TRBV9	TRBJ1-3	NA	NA	TGTGCCAGCAGCGTAACCATTGGGAGCTCTGGAAACACCATATATTTT	CASSVTIGSSGNTIYF
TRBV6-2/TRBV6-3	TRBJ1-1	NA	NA	TGTGCCAGCAGTCGACAGGTCGTGAACACTGAAGCTTTCTTT	CASSRQVVNTEAFF
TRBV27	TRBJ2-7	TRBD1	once	TGTGCCAGCAGGCCCCTCCGGGACAGGGTTTACGAGCAGTACTTC	CASRPLRDRVYEQYF
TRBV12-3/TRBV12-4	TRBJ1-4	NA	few	TGTGCCAGCAGTTTTGGAGGGAATGAAAAACTGTTTTTT	CASSFGGNEKLFF
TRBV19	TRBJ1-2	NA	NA	TGTGCCAGTAGGGGTGACAGCTACTTCTATGGCTACACCTTC	CASRGDSYFYGYTF
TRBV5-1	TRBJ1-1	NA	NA	TGCGCCAGCAGCTCACTTCTAGAAGGAACTGAAGCTTTCTTT	CASSSLLEGTEAFF
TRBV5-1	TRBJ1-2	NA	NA	TGCGCCAGCAGCCCCCAGGGGCTAAGTGGCTACACCTTC	CASSPQGLSGYTF